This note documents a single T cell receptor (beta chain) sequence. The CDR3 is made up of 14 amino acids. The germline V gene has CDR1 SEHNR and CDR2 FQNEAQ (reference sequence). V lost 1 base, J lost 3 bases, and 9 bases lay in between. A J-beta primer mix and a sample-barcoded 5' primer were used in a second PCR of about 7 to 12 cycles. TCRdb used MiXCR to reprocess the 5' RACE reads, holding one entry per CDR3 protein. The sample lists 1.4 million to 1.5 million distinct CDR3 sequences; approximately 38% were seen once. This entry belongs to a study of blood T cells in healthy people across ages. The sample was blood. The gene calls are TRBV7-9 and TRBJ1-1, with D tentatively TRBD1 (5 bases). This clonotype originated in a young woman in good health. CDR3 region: CASSLGGVYTEAFF. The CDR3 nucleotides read TGTGCCAGCAGCTTAGGGGGGGTTTACACTGAAGCTTTCTTT.